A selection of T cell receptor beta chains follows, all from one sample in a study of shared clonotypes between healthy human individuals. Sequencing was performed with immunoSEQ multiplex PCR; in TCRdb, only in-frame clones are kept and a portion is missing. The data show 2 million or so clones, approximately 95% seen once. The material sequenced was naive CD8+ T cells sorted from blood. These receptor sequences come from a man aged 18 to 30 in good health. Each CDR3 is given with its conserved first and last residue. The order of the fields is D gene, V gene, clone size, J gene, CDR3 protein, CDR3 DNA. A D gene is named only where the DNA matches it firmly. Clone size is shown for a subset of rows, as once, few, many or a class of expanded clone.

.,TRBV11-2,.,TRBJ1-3,CASTPGRSSGNTIYF,TGTGCCAGCACCCCCGGGCGCAGCTCTGGAAACACCATATATTTT
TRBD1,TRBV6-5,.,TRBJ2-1,CASSIGQGDNEQFF,TGTGCCAGCAGTATCGGACAGGGTGATAATGAGCAGTTCTTC
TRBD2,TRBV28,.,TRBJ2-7,CASSFIAGDYEQYF,TGTGCCAGCAGTTTCATAGCGGGGGACTACGAGCAGTACTTC
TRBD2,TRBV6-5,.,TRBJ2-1,CASSYSPSGGYNEQFF,TGTGCCAGCAGTTACTCTCCTAGCGGGGGCTACAATGAGCAGTTCTTC
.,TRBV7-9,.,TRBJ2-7,CASSPGLPSEQYF,TGTGCCAGCAGTCCGGGACTCCCAAGCGAGCAGTACTTC
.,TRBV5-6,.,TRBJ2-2,CASSLMRFGVATGELFF,TGTGCCAGCAGCTTGATGAGGTTTGGGGTGGCCACCGGGGAGCTGTTTTTT
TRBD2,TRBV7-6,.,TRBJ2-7,CASSPSGPAYEQYF,TGTGCCAGCAGTCCTAGCGGACCTGCCTACGAGCAGTACTTC
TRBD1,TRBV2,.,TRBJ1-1,CASSATGDEAFF,TGTGCCAGCAGTGCGACAGGGGATGAAGCTTTCTTT
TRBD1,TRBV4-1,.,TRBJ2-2,CASSQVGTGFGGELFF,TGCGCCAGCAGCCAAGTGGGGACAGGGTTCGGCGGGGAGCTGTTTTTT
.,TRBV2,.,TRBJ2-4,CASSEVVGKNIQYF,TGTGCCAGCAGTGAAGTGGTAGGGAAAAACATTCAGTACTTC
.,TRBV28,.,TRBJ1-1,CASSLPGSSTEAFF,TGTGCCAGCAGTTTGCCCGGGTCAAGCACTGAAGCTTTCTTT
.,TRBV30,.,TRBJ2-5,CAWSVPSRETQYF,TGTGCCTGGAGTGTCCCCTCCCGAGAGACCCAGTACTTC
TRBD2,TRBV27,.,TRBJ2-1,CASSSWTSGRATNNEQFF,TGTGCCAGCAGTTCCTGGACTAGCGGGAGGGCCACGAACAATGAGCAGTTCTTC
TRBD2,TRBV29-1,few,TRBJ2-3,CSVEELAGLTDTQYF,TGCAGCGTTGAAGAACTAGCGGGACTCACAGATACGCAGTATTTT
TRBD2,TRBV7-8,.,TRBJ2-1,CASSPGLAGSSSYNEQFF,TGTGCCAGCAGCCCGGGACTAGCGGGTTCAAGCTCCTACAATGAGCAGTTCTTC
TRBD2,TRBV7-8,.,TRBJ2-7,CASSLSLAGGPSEQYF,TGTGCCAGCAGCTTATCACTAGCGGGAGGGCCAAGCGAGCAGTACTTC
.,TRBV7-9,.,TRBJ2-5,CATSTGEETQYF,TGTGCCACTTCGACCGGAGAAGAGACCCAGTACTTC
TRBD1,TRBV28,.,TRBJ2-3,CASSLFDRGHDTDTQYF,TGTGCCAGCAGTTTATTCGACAGGGGGCACGACACAGATACGCAGTATTTT
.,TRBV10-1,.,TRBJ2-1,CASLTYPQVF,TGCGCCAGCCTTACTTATCCCCAAGTCTTC
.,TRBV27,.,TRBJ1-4,CASRQEEKLFF,TGTGCCAGCAGGCAAGAGGAAAAACTGTTTTTT
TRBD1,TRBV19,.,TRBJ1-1,CASSTGTGGLDTEAFF,TGTGCCAGTAGTACCGGGACAGGGGGCTTGGACACTGAAGCTTTCTTT
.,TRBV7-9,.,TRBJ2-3,CASSGRPHYSTDTQYF,TGTGCCAGCAGCGGAAGACCGCACTATAGCACAGATACGCAGTATTTT
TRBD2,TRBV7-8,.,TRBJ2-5,CASSSLISSSGGAHQETQYF,TGTGCCAGCAGCTCCCTCATTTCTTCCAGCGGGGGGGCCCACCAAGAGACCCAGTACTTC
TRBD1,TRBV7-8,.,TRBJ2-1,CASSSYPGQGFNEQFF,TGTGCCAGCAGCTCGTATCCGGGACAGGGTTTCAATGAGCAGTTCTTC
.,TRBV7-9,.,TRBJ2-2,CASSLQIPTGELFF,TGTGCCAGCAGCCTACAGATCCCCACCGGGGAGCTGTTTTTT
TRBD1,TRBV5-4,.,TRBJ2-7,CASSYGQGRSYEQYF,TGTGCCAGCAGTTATGGACAGGGAAGGTCCTACGAGCAGTACTTC
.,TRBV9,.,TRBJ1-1,CASSVGAGTEAFF,TGTGCCAGCAGCGTGGGGGCGGGCACTGAAGCTTTCTTT
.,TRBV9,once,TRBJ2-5,CASSDAGAETQYF,TGTGCCAGCAGCGATGCGGGGGCGGAGACCCAGTACTTC
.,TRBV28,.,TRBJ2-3,CASSLTGGPDTQYF,TGTGCCAGCAGTTTAACCGGGGGTCCAGATACGCAGTATTTT
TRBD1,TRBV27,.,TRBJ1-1,CASSSTARGFFAAFF,TGTGCCAGCAGTTCGACCGCCAGGGGGTTTTTCGCCGCTTTCTTT
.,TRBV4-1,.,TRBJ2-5,CASSQERTVKTQYF,TGCGCCAGCAGCCAAGAGCGGACCGTCAAGACCCAGTACTTC
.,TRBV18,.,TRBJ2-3,CASSPSRGADTQYF,TGTGCCAGCTCACCCTCAAGAGGGGCAGATACGCAGTATTTT
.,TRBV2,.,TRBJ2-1,CASSEADLALTIDNEQFF,TGTGCCAGCAGTGAAGCGGATCTAGCCCTGACTATCGACAATGAGCAGTTCTTC
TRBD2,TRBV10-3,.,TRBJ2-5,CAISDVTSQTLETQYF,TGTGCCATCAGTGATGTGACTAGCCAAACTTTAGAGACCCAGTACTTC